This T cell receptor beta chain emerged from a study of T cell repertoires in cytomegalovirus infection. The overall study: Indications of both CMV infection and matching HLA type were provided by public TCR beta signatures.

From the reads, TCRdb called clonotypes with MiXCR, one entry per CDR3 protein. The sample carries around 280,000 distinct CDR3 sequences, approximately 8.9% recorded once. This CDR3 comprises 16 residues. With 4 bases clipped from V and 7 bases from J, the junction kept 11 bases outside the gene matches. CDR1 and CDR2 (germline): SGDLS, YYNGEE. The TCR was taken from a human donor in good health (CMV status not recorded). Some clones in this sample may be carry-over from other donors' samples. The chain links TRBV9 to TRBJ1-2; 12 bases map to TRBD1. The sequenced sample consisted of PBMCs. CDR3 nucleotide sequence: TGTGCCAGCAGCCCCCCGGCGGGACAGGGGGCGGCTGGCTACACCTTC. This encodes CASSPPAGQGAAGYTF.